This T cell receptor (beta chain) is from a study of shared clonotypes between healthy human individuals. Per germline, CDR1 LGHNA and CDR2 YSLEER. This CDR3 has 17 amino acids. The ends were cut back, 1 base at V and 0 bases at J, with 12 bases in the middle. TCRdb's table, derived via immunoSEQ multiplex PCR, lists solely in-frame clones and lacks some. The table has around 1.1 million clones, roughly 77% seen once; the top ten hold over 0.8%. This receptor was taken from a young man in good health. Some clones in this sample may be carry-over from other donors' samples. The sequencing input was memory CD4+ T cells from PBMCs. Stated subset: CD45RA-negative fraction. This sequence joins TRBV4-3 and TRBJ2-2; TRBD2 might be the D (6 bases). The chain's CDR3 is CASSQGYRETNTGELFF. The CDR3 bases are TGCGCCAGCAGCCAAGGATATCGGGAGACGAACACCGGGGAGCTGTTTTTT.